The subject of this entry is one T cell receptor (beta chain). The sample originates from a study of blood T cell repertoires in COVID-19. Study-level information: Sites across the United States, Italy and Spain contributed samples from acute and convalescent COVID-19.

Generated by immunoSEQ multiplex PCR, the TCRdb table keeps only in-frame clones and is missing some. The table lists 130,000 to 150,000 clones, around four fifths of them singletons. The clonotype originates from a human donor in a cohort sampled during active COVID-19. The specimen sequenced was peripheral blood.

CDR3 bases: TGTGCCAGCAGCCCGTTAACTGAAGCTTTCTTT. It codes for CASSPLTEAFF. This chain links TRBV14 with TRBJ1-1, with D uncertain. The germline CDR1 and CDR2 sequences are SGHDN and FVKESK. V lost 4 bases to trimming and J lost 5 bases, with 5 bases between them. This CDR3 has 11 residues.